This entry lists 17 T cell receptor beta chains sequenced from one sample in a study of glioma-infiltrating T cells after dendritic cell vaccination. Sequencing used immunoSEQ multiplex PCR; TCRdb keeps in-frame clones, though not all of them. The table shows 80,000 to 100,000 clones, with 75% to 85% occurring only once. Here the sequenced sample was blood, taken before dendritic cell vaccination. The receptor set was obtained from a human donor with glioblastoma.

V usage is TRBV14 and J usage is TRBJ2-1; 7 nucleotides align to TRBD2. The J segment lost 0 bases and the V segment lost 1 base, leaving 12 bases of the junction unmatched. The CDR3 extends over 19 amino acids. The germline CDR1 and CDR2 sequences are SGHDN and FVKESK. The CDR3 nucleotides read TGTGCCAGCAGCCAAGCGACTAGCCTCGTCCCGAGCTCCTACAATGAGCAGTTCTTC. Amino acids: CASSQATSLVPSSYNEQFF.

The chain couples TRBV7-9 to TRBJ2-1, with D perhaps matching TRBD1 (6 bases). The V gene's germline CDR1 is SEHNR and CDR2 FQNEAQ (reference sequence). CDR3 size: 14 residues. The ends were cut back, 5 bases at V and 7 bases at J, with 15 bases in the middle. The chain's CDR3 is CASSPLARGNEQFF. For the CDR3, the DNA is TGTGCCAGCAGCCCCCTAGCTAGGGGGAATGAGCAGTTCTTC.

About this clone itself: The junction differs from germline at one of its ends, possibly a read error. The rearrangement uses TRBV2 and TRBJ2-7; D is possibly TRBD2 (5 bases). The CDR3 runs 14 residues. Germline V gene lookup returns CDR1 SNHLY and CDR2 FYNNEI. CDR3 protein: CANSAPLATYEQYF. In DNA form, the CDR3 reads TGTGCCAACAGTGCTCCCCTAGCCACCTACGAGCAGTACTTC. Combining the CDR3 with reference TRBV2 and TRBJ2-7 gives the whole variable domain EPEVTQTPSHQVTQMGQEVILRCVPISNHLYFYWYRQILGQKVEFLVSFYNNEISEKSEIFDDQFSVERPDGSNFTLKIRSTKLEDSAMYFCANSAPLATYEQYFGPGTRLTVT.

The J gene is TRBJ1-2, the V gene TRBV7-8; D perhaps matches TRBD1 (6 bases). Deletions cut 1 base from V and 6 bases from J, with 12 bases between. This CDR3 is 14 amino acids long. Germline lookup yields CDR1 SGHVS and CDR2 FQNEAQ. CDR3 DNA: TGTGCCAGCAGCTTAGAGATAACAGGGCATGGCTACACCTTC. Protein: CASSLEITGHGYTF.

The chain joins TRBV18 to TRBJ1-1; the D is unclear. The CDR3 extends over 15 amino acids. The ends were cut back, 1 base at V and 3 bases at J, with 12 bases in the middle. Germline V gene lookup returns CDR1 KGHSH and CDR2 LQKENI. CDR3 nucleotides: TGTGCCAGCTCACCACTTCCACCTCAGGACACTGAAGCTTTCTTT. This encodes CASSPLPPQDTEAFF.

The chain couples TRBV20-1 to TRBJ2-1; D remains unclear. The germline V and J ends were trimmed by 6 bases and 5 bases, with 5 bases remaining between them. The CDR3 sequence is 10 residues long. Germline loops: CDR1 DFQATT, CDR2 SNEGSKA (reference sequence). The CDR3 DNA sequence: TGCAGTGCGGAGAACAATGAGCAGTTCTTC. Protein product: CSAENNEQFF.

The chain carries TRBV18 and TRBJ2-7; 10 nucleotides line up with TRBD1. Germline V gene lookup returns CDR1 KGHSH and CDR2 LQKENI. Trimming cost V 3 bases and J 3 bases; bases outside gene matches: 5. The CDR3 sequence is 15 residues long. The CDR3 is CASSPGQGIVYEQYF. CDR3 coding DNA: TGTGCCAGCTCACCGGGACAGGGGATTGTCTACGAGCAGTACTTC.

The rearrangement joins TRBV7-3 to TRBJ1-1; TRBD1 matches 7 bases. This CDR3 is 13 amino acids long. Germline-derived CDR1 and CDR2 are SGHTA and FQGTGA. V shed 2 bases and J 5 bases; nucleotides not matched to a gene: 2. The CDR3 DNA is TGTGCCAGCAGCTTACAGGGGGGAACTGAAGCTTTCTTT. Protein product: CASSLQGGTEAFF.

V gene TRBV7-2 combines with J gene TRBJ1-4; 11 bases are a match to TRBD1. The V gene end was trimmed by 5 bases and the J gene end by 8 bases; junction bases not matched to a gene: 4. The CDR3 spans 14 residues. The germline CDR1 and CDR2 sequences are SGHTA and FQGNSA. CDR3 sequence reads: CASSRTGGREKLFF. The CDR3 DNA reads TGTGCCAGCAGCCGGACAGGGGGCCGGGAAAAACTGTTTTTT.

This chain connects TRBV5-1 to TRBJ2-5; a possible D gene is TRBD2 (6 bases). The germline V and J ends were trimmed by 1 base and 5 bases, with 15 bases remaining between them. This CDR3 has 15 amino acids. Germline loops: CDR1 SGHRS, CDR2 YFSETQ. The CDR3 protein is CASSLSQGGRETQYF. As DNA, the CDR3 is TGCGCCAGCAGCTTGTCGCAGGGAGGACGGGAGACCCAGTACTTC.

The J gene is TRBJ1-1, the V gene TRBV5-1; perhaps TRBD1 as D (6 bases). Germline V gives CDR1 SGHRS, CDR2 YFSETQ. This CDR3 contains 14 residues. V was clipped by 4 bases and J by 0 bases, with 10 bases between them. CDR3 sequence reads: CASSDGQMNTEAFF. CDR3 DNA sequence: TGCGCCAGCAGCGACGGACAGATGAACACTGAAGCTTTCTTT.

The V gene is TRBV11-2, the J gene TRBJ2-3, with D unresolved. V shed 3 bases and J shed 2 bases, with 9 bases lying between them. This CDR3 has 14 residues. Germline V CDR1 and CDR2: SGHAT, FQNNGV. CDR3 nucleotides: TGTGCCAGCAGCTTCACAGTGGACACAGATACGCAGTATTTT. Translated: CASSFTVDTDTQYF.

The chain carries TRBV7-9 and TRBJ2-2, with D hard to call. Germline assignment: CDR1 SEHNR and CDR2 FQNEAQ (reference sequence). There are 17 residues in the CDR3. V lost 2 bases and J 4 bases, leaving 17 bases between the germline ends. DNA of the CDR3: TGTGCCAGCAGCTTAATAGTCCAGGTTTCTTTCACCGGGGAGCTGTTTTTT. It encodes CASSLIVQVSFTGELFF. Supplemented by reference TRBV7-9 and TRBJ2-2, the full variable domain reads DTGVSQNPRHKITKRGQNVTFRCDPISEHNRLYWYRQTLGQGPEFLTYFQNEAQLEKSRLLSDRFSAERPKGSFSTLEIQRTEQGDSAMYLCASSLIVQVSFTGELFFGEGSRLTVL.

The sample holds one count of this clone. This chain links TRBV7-2 with TRBJ1-1, with 7 bases fitting TRBD1. J was trimmed by 1 base and V by 2 bases; bases with no gene match: 4. Germline-derived CDR1 and CDR2 are SGHTA and FQGNSA. The CDR3 runs to 15 residues. The CDR3 reads CASSLIGGANTEAFF. For the CDR3, the DNA is TGTGCCAGCAGCTTAATAGGGGGCGCGAACACTGAAGCTTTCTTT.

The DNA for the CDR3 is TGCAGCGTTTCGTCAGGGGGCGTCGCAGATACGCAGTATTTT. Translating it yields CSVSSGGVADTQYF. The chain joins TRBV29-1 to TRBJ2-3, with TRBD1 identical over 8 bases. CDR3 length equals 14 residues. Germline lookup yields CDR1 SQVTM and CDR2 ANQGSEA. V lost 5 bases to trimming and J lost 4 bases; unmatched junction nucleotides: 8.

This rearrangement joins TRBV4-1 to TRBJ1-1; D not resolved. The CDR3 is 13 amino acids. V lost 4 bases to trimming and J lost 6 bases, with 12 bases between them. CDR1 is MGHRA and CDR2 is YSYEKL in the germline V gene. CDR3 loop: CASSPQAHAEAFF. The CDR3 DNA sequence: TGCGCCAGCAGCCCACAAGCGCACGCTGAAGCTTTCTTT.

The J gene is TRBJ2-5, the V gene TRBV6-5, with D hard to call. Trimming left V 4 bases short and J 4 bases short, with 7 bases between. Germline CDR1 is MNHEY and CDR2 is SVGAGI. CDR3 length: 12 amino acids. The CDR3 sequence: CASSSLGETQYF. In nucleotides, the CDR3 is TGTGCCAGCAGTTCGCTCGGAGAGACCCAGTACTTC.